Here is one TCR beta chain with its context. This sample is part of a study of blood T cell repertoires in COVID-19. V was clipped by 6 bases and J by 5 bases; unmatched bases: 8. The CDR3 consists of 14 residues. CDR1 is MGHDK and CDR2 is SYGVNS in the germline V gene. TCRdb keeps only in-frame clones here, not all; method: immunoSEQ multiplex PCR. The sample carries 50,000 or so clones, roughly 88% recorded once. The sequencing sample was made of peripheral blood. The TCR comes from a woman between 55 and 75 years old with acute or convalescent COVID-19. This chain links TRBV25-1 with TRBJ2-7, with 9 bases that match TRBD1. CDR3 DNA sequence: TGTGCCAGCAGGGACAGGGGTTTCGGGAACGAGCAGTACTTC. Protein: CASRDRGFGNEQYF.